This T cell receptor beta chain comes out of a study of T-cell reconstitution after alpha-beta-depleted transplantation in children. Germline-derived CDR1 and CDR2 are MNHEY and SMNVEV (reference sequence). The CDR3 runs to 13 residues. Trimming left V 8 bases short and J 4 bases short, with 15 bases between. The TCRbeta library incorporated unique molecular identifiers. TCRdb fed the PCR reads into MiXCR, producing one record per CDR3 protein. The table records 330,000 or so distinct CDR3 sequences, over 9% of them present only once. The receptor's source is a human donor who donated a stem cell graft to a child with acute lymphoblastic leukemia. The sequenced sample was PBMCs from the stem cell graft donor, obtained from the stem cell graft. The chain recombines TRBV27 with TRBJ2-7; tentatively, D is TRBD1 (6 bases). CDR3 nucleotides: TGTGCCAGCGCCACCGGGACAACTTACGAGCAGTACTTC. Translated: CASATGTTYEQYF.